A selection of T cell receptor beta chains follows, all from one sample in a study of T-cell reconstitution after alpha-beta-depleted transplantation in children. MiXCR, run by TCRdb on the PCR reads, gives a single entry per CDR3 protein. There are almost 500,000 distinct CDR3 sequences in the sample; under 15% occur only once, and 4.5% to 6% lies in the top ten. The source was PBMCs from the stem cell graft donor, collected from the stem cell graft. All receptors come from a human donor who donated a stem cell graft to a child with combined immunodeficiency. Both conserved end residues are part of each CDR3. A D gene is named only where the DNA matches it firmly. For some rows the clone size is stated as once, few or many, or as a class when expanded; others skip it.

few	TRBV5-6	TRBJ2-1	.	CASSSRGVVQFF	TGTGCCAGCAGCTCCCGCGGAGTCGTGCAGTTCTTC
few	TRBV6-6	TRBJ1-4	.	CASWGEGEKLFF	TGTGCCAGCTGGGGGGAGGGTGAAAAACTGTTTTTT
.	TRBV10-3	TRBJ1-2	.	CAMGDNYGYTF	TGTGCCATGGGAGACAACTATGGCTACACCTTC
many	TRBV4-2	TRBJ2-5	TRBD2	CASSQGAGVGETQYF	TGTGCCAGCAGCCAAGGAGCGGGGGTGGGAGAGACCCAGTACTTC
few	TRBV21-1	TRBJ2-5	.	CASSKDRTSGRVQETQYF	TGTGCCAGCAGCAAAGATCGGACTAGCGGGAGGGTACAAGAGACCCAGTACTTC
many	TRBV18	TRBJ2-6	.	CASSPLGSGANVLTF	TGTGCCAGCTCACCGCTGGGTTCTGGGGCCAACGTCCTGACTTTC
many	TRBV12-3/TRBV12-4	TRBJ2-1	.	CASSLGIWEQFF	TGTGCCAGCAGTTTGGGGATATGGGAGCAGTTCTTC
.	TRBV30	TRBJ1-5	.	CAWSGLGGYNQPQHF	TGTGCCTGGAGTGGCCTTGGGGGCTACAATCAGCCCCAGCATTTT
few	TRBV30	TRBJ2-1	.	CAWSPVGEQFF	TGTGCCTGGAGCCCGGTGGGTGAGCAGTTCTTC
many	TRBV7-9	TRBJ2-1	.	CASSLRGQAGYNEQFF	TGTGCCAGCAGCTTACGAGGGCAGGCGGGTTACAATGAGCAGTTCTTC
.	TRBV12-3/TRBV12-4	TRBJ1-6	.	CASSFMGFGNNSPLHF	TGTGCCAGCAGTTTTATGGGATTCGGGAATAATTCACCCCTCCACTTT
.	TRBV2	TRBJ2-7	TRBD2	CAAWEGTLSYEQYF	TGTGCCGCATGGGAGGGGACGCTATCCTACGAGCAGTACTTC
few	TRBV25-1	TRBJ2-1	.	CASSERREFNYGEQFF	TGTGCCAGCAGTGAGAGACGGGAGTTTAATTACGGTGAGCAGTTCTTC
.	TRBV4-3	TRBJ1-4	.	CASSQESGVGSEKLFF	TGCGCCAGCAGCCAAGAAAGTGGGGTAGGGAGTGAAAAACTGTTTTTT
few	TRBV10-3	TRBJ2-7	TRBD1	CAISDGTGATYEQYF	TGTGCCATCAGCGACGGGACAGGGGCCACCTACGAGCAGTACTTC
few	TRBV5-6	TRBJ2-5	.	CASSIGPRETQYF	TGTGCCAGCAGCATCGGCCCGCGGGAGACCCAGTACTTC
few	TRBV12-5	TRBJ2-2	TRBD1	CASGPGDRGLRDTGELFF	TGTGCTAGTGGTCCCGGGGACAGGGGGCTCCGTGACACCGGGGAGCTGTTTTTT
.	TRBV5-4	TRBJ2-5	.	CASSLDTRPWREETQYF	TGTGCCAGCAGCTTGGATACGCGACCCTGGAGGGAAGAGACCCAGTACTTC
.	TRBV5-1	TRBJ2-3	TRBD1	CASSPGQGDMEDTQYF	TGCGCCAGCAGCCCCGGACAGGGGGATATGGAAGATACGCAGTATTTT
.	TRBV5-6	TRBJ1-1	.	CASSLPLSRGHNEAFF	TGTGCCAGCAGCTTACCACTCTCTAGGGGACACAATGAAGCTTTCTTT
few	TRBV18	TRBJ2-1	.	CASSKGNNEQFF	TGTGCCAGCTCTAAGGGAAACAATGAGCAGTTCTTC
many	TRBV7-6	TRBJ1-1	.	CASSLGGQAFF	TGTGCCAGCAGCTTAGGCGGGCAAGCTTTCTTT
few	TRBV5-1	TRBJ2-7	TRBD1	CASSSSTGANYEQYF	TGCGCCAGCAGTAGCAGTACAGGGGCCAACTACGAGCAGTACTTC
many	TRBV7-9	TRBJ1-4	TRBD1	CASSLGQGAEKLFF	TGTGCCAGCAGCCTGGGACAGGGTGCCGAAAAACTGTTTTTT
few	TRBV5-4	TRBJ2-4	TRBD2	CASSSSGLAGLLAKNIQYF	TGTGCCAGCAGCTCATCCGGACTAGCGGGGCTCCTAGCCAAAAACATTCAGTACTTC
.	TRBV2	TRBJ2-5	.	CASRGFGRRQETQYF	TGTGCCAGCAGGGGGTTCGGCAGGAGACAAGAGACCCAGTACTTC